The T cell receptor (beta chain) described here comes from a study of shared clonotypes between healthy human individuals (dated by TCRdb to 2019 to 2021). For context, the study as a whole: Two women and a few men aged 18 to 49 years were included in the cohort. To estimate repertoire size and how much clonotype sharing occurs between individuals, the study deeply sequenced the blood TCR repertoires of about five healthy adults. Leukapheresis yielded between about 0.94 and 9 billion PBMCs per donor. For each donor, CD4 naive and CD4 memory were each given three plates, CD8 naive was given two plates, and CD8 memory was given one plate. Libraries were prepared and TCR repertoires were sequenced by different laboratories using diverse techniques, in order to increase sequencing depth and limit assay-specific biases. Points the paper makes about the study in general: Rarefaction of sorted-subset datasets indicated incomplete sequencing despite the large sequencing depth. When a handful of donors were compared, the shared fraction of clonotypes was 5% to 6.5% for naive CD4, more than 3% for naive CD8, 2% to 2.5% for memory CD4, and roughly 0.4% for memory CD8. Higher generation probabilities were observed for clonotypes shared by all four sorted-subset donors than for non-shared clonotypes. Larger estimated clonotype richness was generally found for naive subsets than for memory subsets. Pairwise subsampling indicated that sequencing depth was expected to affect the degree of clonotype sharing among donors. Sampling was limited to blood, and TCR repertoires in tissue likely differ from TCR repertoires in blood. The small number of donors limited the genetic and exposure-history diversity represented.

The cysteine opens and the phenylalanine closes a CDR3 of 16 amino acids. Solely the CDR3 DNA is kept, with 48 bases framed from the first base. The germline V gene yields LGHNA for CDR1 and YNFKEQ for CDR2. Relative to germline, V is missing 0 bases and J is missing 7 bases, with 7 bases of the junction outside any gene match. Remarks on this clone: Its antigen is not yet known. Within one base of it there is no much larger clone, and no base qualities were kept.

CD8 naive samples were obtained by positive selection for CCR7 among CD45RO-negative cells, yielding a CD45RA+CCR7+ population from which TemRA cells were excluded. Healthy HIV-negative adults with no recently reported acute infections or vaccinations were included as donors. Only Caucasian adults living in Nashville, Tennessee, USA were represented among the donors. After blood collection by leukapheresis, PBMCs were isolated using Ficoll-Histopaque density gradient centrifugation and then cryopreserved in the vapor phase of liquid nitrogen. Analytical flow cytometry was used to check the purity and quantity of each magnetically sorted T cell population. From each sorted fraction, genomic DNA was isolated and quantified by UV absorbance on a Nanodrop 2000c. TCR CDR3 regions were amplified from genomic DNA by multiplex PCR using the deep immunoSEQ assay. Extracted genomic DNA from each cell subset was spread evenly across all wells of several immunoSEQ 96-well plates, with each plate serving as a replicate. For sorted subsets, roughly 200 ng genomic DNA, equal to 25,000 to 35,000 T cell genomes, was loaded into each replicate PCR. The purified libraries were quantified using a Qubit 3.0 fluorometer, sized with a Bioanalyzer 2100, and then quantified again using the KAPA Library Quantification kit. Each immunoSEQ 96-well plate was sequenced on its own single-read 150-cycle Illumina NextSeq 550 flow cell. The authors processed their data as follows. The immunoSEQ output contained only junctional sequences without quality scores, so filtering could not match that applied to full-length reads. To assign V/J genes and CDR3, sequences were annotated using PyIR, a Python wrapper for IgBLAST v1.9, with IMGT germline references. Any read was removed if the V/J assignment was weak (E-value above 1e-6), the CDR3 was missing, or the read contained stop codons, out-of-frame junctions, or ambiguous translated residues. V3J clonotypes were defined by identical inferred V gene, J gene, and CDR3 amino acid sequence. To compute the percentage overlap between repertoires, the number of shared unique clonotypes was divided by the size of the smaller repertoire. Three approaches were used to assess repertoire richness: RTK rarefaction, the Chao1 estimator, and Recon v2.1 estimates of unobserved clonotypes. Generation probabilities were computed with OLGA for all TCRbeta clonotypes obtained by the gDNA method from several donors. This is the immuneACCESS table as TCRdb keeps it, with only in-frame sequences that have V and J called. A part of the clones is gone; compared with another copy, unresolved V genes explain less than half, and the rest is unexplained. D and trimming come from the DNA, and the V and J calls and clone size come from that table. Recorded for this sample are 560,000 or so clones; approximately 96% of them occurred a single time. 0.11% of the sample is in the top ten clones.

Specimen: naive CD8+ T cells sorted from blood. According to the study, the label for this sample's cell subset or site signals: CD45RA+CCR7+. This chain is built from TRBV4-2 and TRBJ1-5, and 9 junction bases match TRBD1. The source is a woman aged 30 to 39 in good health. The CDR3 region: CASSQDRGTGYQPQHF. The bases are TGTGCCAGCAGCCAAGATAGGGGGACAGGGTACCAGCCCCAGCATTTT.